This TCR beta chain was identified during a study of Graves' ophthalmopathy and Graves' hyperthyroidism. Amplified TCR beta CDR3 regions were obtained using RNA transcripts as template. A first-round RT-PCR used HTBI primers, followed by a second-round multiplex PCR. TCRdb called the multiplex PCR reads again in MiXCR, with one record for every CDR3 protein. This table has 300,000 to 350,000 distinct CDR3 sequences, under 20% appearing once. The CDR3 is 16 residues long. Germline trimming cut 4 bases from V and 4 bases from J; bases unmatched to any gene: 10. Germline assignment: CDR1 SGHRS and CDR2 YFSETQ. This clonotype was picked up many times.

The sequence came from an adult man with Graves' ophthalmopathy. The source material was peripheral blood. The chain uses TRBV5-1 and TRBJ2-2; 7 bases are a match to TRBD2. The CDR3 coding sequence is TGCGCCAGCAGCCCCCGACGGGGGGTGAGCACCGGGGAGCTGTTTTTT. It codes for CASSPRRGVSTGELFF.